This T cell receptor beta chain derives from a study of T cell repertoires in cytomegalovirus infection. Turning to the study itself: The study used recently identified HLA-C-restricted and well-studied HLA-B-restricted CMV epitopes. It was the public TCR beta signatures that indicated both CMV infection and matching HLA type. Study conclusions and caveats: What dominated the ex vivo response were HLA-C-restricted CMV-specific TCR beta clonotypes. Of the TCR beta families, the public ones yielded a cumulative frequency that identified carriers of CMV plus the relevant HLA.

CDR3 length: 15 residues. Trimming shortened V by 2 bases and J by 0 bases, and 8 bases separated the two germline ends. Germline V CDR1 and CDR2: SGHNT, YENEEA. This clonotype has more than one count but fewer than ten. Its matching antigen is unknown. TCRdb itself ran the reads through MiXCR, one entry per CDR3 protein. The sample holds under 450,000 distinct CDR3 sequences, about a third seen once. The V call is TRBV11-3, the J call TRBJ1-3, with D unclear. This specimen was cultured PBMCs, taken from culture after CMV antigen stimulation. The source of this sequence is a human donor in good health (CMV status not recorded). Some clones in this sample may be carry-over from other donors' samples. CDR3 residues: CASSLRPISGNTIYF. The CDR3 DNA is TGTGCCAGCAGCTTAAGGCCGATCTCTGGAAACACCATATATTTT.